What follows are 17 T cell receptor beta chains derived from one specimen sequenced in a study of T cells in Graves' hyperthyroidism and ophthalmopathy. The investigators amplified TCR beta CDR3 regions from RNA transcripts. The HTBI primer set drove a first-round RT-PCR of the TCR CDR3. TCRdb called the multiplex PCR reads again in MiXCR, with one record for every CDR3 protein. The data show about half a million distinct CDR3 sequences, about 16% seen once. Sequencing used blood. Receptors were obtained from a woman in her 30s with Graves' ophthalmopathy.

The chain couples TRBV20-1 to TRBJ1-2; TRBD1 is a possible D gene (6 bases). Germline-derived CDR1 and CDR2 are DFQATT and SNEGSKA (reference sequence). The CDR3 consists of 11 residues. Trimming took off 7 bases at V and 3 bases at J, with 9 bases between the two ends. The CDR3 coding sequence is TGCAGTGGGTACAGGGACTATGGCTACACCTTC. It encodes CSGYRDYGYTF.

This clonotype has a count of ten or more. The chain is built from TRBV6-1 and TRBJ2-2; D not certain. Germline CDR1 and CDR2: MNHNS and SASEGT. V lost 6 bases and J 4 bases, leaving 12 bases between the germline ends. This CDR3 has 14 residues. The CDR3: CASRARRVTGELFF. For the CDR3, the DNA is TGTGCCAGCAGAGCGCGAAGGGTCACCGGGGAGCTGTTTTTT.

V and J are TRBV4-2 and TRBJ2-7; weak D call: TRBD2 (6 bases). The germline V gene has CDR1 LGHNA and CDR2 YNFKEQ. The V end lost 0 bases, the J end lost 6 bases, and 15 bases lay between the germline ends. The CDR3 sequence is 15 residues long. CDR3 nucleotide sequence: TGTGCCAGCAGCCAAGAAGAACGGGAGCCCCTCGAGCAGTACTTC. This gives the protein CASSQEEREPLEQYF.

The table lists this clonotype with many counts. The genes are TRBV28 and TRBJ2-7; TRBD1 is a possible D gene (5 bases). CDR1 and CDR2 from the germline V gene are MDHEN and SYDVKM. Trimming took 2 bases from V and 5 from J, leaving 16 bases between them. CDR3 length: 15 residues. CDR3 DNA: TGTGCCAGCAGTTTAATAGGCCAGGGTGTGGACGAGCAGTACTTC. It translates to CASSLIGQGVDEQYF. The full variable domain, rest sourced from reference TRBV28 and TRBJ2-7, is DVKVTQSSRYLVKRTGEKVFLECVQDMDHENMFWYRQDPGLGLRLIYFSYDVKMKEKGDIPEGYSVSREKKERFSLILESASTNQTSMYLCASSLIGQGVDEQYFGPGTRLTVT.

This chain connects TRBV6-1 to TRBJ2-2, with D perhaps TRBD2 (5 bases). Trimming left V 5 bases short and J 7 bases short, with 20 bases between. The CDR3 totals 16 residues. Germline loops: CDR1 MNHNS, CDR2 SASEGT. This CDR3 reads CASSPGIPSVSGELFF. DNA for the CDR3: TGTGCCAGCAGTCCCGGGATACCCTCGGTTAGCGGGGAGCTGTTTTTT.

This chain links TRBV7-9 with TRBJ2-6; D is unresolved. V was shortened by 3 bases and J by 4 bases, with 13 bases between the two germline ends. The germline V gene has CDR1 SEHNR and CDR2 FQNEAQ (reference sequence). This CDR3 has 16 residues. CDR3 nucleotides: TGTGCCAGCAGCTTGCGTTGGGGTGCGGGGGCCAACGTCCTGACTTTC. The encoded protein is CASSLRWGAGANVLTF.

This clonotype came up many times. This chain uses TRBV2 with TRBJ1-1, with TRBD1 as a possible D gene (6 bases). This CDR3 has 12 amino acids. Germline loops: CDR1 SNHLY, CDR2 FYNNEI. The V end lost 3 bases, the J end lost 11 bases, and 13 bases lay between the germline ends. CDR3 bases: TGTGCCAGCAGTGATTTTAGGGGGGATGCTTTCTTT. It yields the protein CASSDFRGDAFF.

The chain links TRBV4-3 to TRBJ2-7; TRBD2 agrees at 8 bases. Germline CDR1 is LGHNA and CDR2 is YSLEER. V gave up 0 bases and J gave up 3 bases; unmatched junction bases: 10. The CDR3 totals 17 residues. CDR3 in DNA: TGCGCCAGCAGCCAAGATACCGGGAGGGCCTCCCTCTACGAGCAGTACTTC. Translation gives CASSQDTGRASLYEQYF.

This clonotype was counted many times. The CDR3 sequence: CASSLLTGGTDTQYF. The CDR3 DNA is TGTGCCAGCAGTCTCCTGACAGGGGGCACAGATACGCAGTATTTT. The gene calls are TRBV28 and TRBJ2-3; TRBD1 aligns across 8 bases. Germline CDR1 is MDHEN and CDR2 is SYDVKM. The CDR3 length is 15 residues. V lost 5 bases and J lost 1; bases outside the gene matches: 5.

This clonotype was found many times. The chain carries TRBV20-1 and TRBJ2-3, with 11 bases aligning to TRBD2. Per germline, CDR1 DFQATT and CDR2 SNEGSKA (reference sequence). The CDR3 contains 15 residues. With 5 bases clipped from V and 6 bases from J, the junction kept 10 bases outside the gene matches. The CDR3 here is CSAPKALAGDDTQYF. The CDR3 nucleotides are TGCAGTGCTCCAAAGGCACTAGCGGGAGACGATACGCAGTATTTT.

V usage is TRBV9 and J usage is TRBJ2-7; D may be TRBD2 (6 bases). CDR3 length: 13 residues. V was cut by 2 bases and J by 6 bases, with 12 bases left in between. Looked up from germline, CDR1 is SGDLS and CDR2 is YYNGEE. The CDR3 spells CASSVGGISEQYF. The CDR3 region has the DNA TGTGCCAGCAGCGTGGGCGGGATAAGCGAGCAGTACTTC.

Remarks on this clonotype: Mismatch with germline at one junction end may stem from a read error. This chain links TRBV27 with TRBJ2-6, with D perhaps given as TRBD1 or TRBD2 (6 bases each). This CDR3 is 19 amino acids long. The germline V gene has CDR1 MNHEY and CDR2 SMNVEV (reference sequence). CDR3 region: CASGLLRRGGTSGTNVLTF. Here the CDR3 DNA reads TGTGCCAGCGGCCTTCTGCGCAGGGGAGGAACCTCTGGGACCAACGTCCTGACTTTC.

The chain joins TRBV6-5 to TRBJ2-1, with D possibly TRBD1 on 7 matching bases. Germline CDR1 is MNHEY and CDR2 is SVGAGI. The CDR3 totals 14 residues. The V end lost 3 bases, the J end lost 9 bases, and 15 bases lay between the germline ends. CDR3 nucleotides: TGTGCCAGCAGTTATACTGAGCAGGGGGGTGAGCAGTTCTTC. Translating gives CASSYTEQGGEQFF.

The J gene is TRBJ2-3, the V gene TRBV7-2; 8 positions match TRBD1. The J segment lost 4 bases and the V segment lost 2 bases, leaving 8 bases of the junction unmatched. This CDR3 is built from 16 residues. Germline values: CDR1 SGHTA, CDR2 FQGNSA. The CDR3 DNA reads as TGTGCCAGCAGCTTACAGGGGGCTTGGTACTCAGATACGCAGTATTTT. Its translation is CASSLQGAWYSDTQYF.

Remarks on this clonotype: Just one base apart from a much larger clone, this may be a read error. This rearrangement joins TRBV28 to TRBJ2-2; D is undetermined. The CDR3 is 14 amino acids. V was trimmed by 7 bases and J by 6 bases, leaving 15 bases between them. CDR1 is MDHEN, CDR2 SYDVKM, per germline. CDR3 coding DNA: TGTGCCAGCAACGTATACGTTAACGCCGGGGAGCTGTTTTTT. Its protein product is CASNVYVNAGELFF.

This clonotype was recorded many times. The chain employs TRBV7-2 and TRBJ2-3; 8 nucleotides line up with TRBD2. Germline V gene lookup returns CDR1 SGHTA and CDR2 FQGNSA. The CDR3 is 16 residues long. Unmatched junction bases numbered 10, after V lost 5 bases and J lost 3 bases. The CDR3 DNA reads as TGTGCCAGCAGCGTCCGGGCGGGAGGAGGGACAGATACGCAGTATTTT. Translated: CASSVRAGGGTDTQYF.

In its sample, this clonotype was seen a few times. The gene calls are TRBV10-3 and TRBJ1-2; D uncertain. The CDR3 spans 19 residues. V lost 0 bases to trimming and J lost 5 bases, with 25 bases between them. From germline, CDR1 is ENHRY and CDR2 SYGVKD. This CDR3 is CAISESILPRRSDLYGYTF. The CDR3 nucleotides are TGTGCCATCAGTGAGTCGATTCTCCCAAGACGGTCGGACCTGTATGGCTACACCTTC.